This TCR beta chain derives from a study of T cells expressing NK-cell markers. On the study more broadly: TCR beta repertoires came from sorted CD3+CD56+NKG2C+, CD3+CD56+NKG2C- and CD3+CD56-NKG2C+ T cells. Out of eight donors sequenced, seven tested HCMV-seropositive and the remaining one seronegative.

Concerning this clonotype: The antigen is unknown.

General observations from the study: About 6 donors had dominant NKG2C+ clonotypes that comprised about 1.0-7.5% of their CD8+ T cells.

Germline-derived CDR1 and CDR2 are MNHNS and SASEGT. The CDR3 consists of 12 residues. For each CDR3 protein, TCRdb gives one entry from its re-call of the 5' RACE reads, without DNA. Its listing shows a few hundred thousand distinct CDR3 sequences. The V and J genes are TRBV6-1 and TRBJ2-1. Sample: blood T cells: a sorted CD56 or NKG2C T cell subset, CD4+ or CD8+ T cells, or bulk PBMC T cells (not recorded which). This TCR was recovered from a young man in good health. CDR3: CASSEEGNEQFF.